One and the same sample provided the 28 T cell receptor beta chains below, sequenced in a study of cytomegalovirus exposure and HLA in healthy donors. Primers included in the PCR were 60 Vbeta and 13 Jbeta primers. Here immunoSEQ multiplex PCR was the method, and the copy in TCRdb shows in-frame clones only, minus some. The sample has about 160,000 clones, more than 75% seen once. The specimen was PBMCs. The source is a man younger than 35 in good health and CMV-seropositive.

The rearrangement links TRBV14 to TRBJ1-3; TRBD1 is a possible D gene (6 bases). With 1 base removed from V and 0 bases from J, the gap between germline ends came to 16 bases. Germline V gene sequence: CDR1 SGHDN, CDR2 FVKESK. The CDR3 contains 18 residues. The chain's CDR3 is CASSQAGGKGSSGNTIYF. CDR3 in DNA: TGTGCCAGCAGCCAAGCTGGGGGCAAGGGGAGCTCTGGAAACACCATATATTTT.

The V gene is TRBV7-6, the J gene TRBJ1-1; the D is unclear. This CDR3 has 14 amino acids. V was clipped by 2 bases and J by 5 bases, with 12 bases between them. In germline, CDR1 is SGHVS, CDR2 FNYEAQ. The CDR3: CASSLWGDGTEAFF. DNA of the CDR3: TGTGCCAGCAGCTTATGGGGAGATGGTACTGAAGCTTTCTTT.

This chain links TRBV5-1 with TRBJ2-1; 8 nucleotides line up with TRBD2. Germline V CDR1 and CDR2: SGHRS, YFSETQ. The trim removed 0 bases at V and 3 bases at J, leaving 5 bases unmatched. The CDR3 loop spans 16 amino acids. CDR3 in DNA: TGCGCCAGCAGCTTGGCCCTCACTAGCGGCTACAATGAGCAGTTCTTC. Its protein product is CASSLALTSGYNEQFF. Based on the CDR3 plus reference TRBV5-1 and TRBJ2-1, the full variable domain is KAGVTQTPRYLIKTRGQQVTLSCSPISGHRSVSWYQQTPGQGLQFLFEYFSETQRNKGNFPGRFSGRQFSNSRSEMNVSTLELGDSALYLCASSLALTSGYNEQFFGPGTRLTVL.

The chain recombines TRBV5-4 with TRBJ2-7; 8 nucleotides match TRBD1. Losses at the gene ends were 0 bases for V and 2 bases for J; bases not matched to a gene: 4. Looked up from germline, CDR1 is SGHNT and CDR2 is YYREEE (reference sequence). This CDR3 has 15 amino acids. Written as DNA, the CDR3 is TGTGCCAGCAGCTTGGGAGGACAGGGTCCCTACGAGCAGTACTTC. Translation gives CASSLGGQGPYEQYF.

The chain links TRBV11-2 to TRBJ1-6; D is possibly TRBD1 (5 bases). Germline CDR1 reads SGHAT; CDR2 reads FQNNGV. This CDR3 is 15 amino acids long. Trimming took 7 bases from V and 9 from J, leaving 19 bases between them. The CDR3 DNA reads as TGTGCCAGCACCTCCCGAGGGGCGGGGAGTTCACCCCTCCACTTT. Encoded protein: CASTSRGAGSSPLHF.

In this sample, this clone turned up a few times. The chain employs TRBV4-1 and TRBJ2-5, with 8 positions matching TRBD1. The CDR3 runs to 17 residues. Germline trimming cut 3 bases from V and 0 bases from J; bases unmatched to any gene: 9. Germline CDR1 reads MGHRA; CDR2 reads YSYEKL. The DNA for the CDR3 is TGCGCCAGCAGCCATAACCCGGGACAGGAGAACCAAGAGACCCAGTACTTC. Protein: CASSHNPGQENQETQYF.

The CDR3 DNA reads as TGTGCCAGCATCCTAGCGAATTACACAGATACGCAGTATTTT. As protein: CASILANYTDTQYF. The chain is built from TRBV11-3 and TRBJ2-3, with D possibly being TRBD2 (6 bases). V gave up 7 bases and J gave up 2 bases, with 13 bases separating them. The CDR3 sequence is 14 residues long. CDR1 is SGHNT, CDR2 YENEEA, per germline.

As DNA, the CDR3 is TGTGCCAGTAGTACGGACAGGGCAACTAATGAAAAACTGTTTTTT. It encodes CASSTDRATNEKLFF. This rearrangement joins TRBV19 to TRBJ1-4, with TRBD1 matching over 8 bases. V was clipped by 4 bases and J by 0 bases; unmatched bases: 1. Per germline, CDR1 LNHDA and CDR2 SQIVND (reference sequence). This CDR3 has 15 residues.

This clone was detected once. The V gene is TRBV27, the J gene TRBJ2-1; TRBD2 aligns across 11 bases. The germline V gene has CDR1 MNHEY and CDR2 SMNVEV (reference sequence). V trimming: 5 bases; J trimming: 4 bases; junction bases outside the gene matches: 7. This CDR3 region has 16 residues. The CDR3 nucleotides read TGTGCCAGCAGTGCGGGAACTAGCGGGGGATACAATGAGCAGTTCTTC. This translates into CASSAGTSGGYNEQFF.

V usage is TRBV29-1 and J usage is TRBJ2-1; maybe TRBD2 (5 bases). Germline loops: CDR1 SQVTM, CDR2 ANQGSEA. Trimming cost V 7 bases and J 7 bases, with 23 bases left between them. This CDR3 region has 15 residues. Here the CDR3 DNA reads TGCAGCGGTACGACGGGCGGGTTCTTTGGAAATGAGCAGTTCTTC. Amino acid sequence: CSGTTGGFFGNEQFF.

The chain has TRBV11-3 and TRBJ1-2; 9 nucleotides align to TRBD1. The V gene end was trimmed by 4 bases and the J gene end by 5 bases; junction bases not matched to a gene: 2. The V gene's germline CDR1 is SGHNT and CDR2 YENEEA. This CDR3 spans 13 amino acids. The CDR3 coding sequence is TGTGCCAGCAGCTCCGGACAGGGGTATGGCTACACCTTC. It encodes CASSSGQGYGYTF.

The chain uses TRBV18 and TRBJ1-2; D gene unclear. The V and J ends lost 1 base and 4 bases respectively, with 22 bases between them. Per the germline V gene, CDR1 is KGHSH and CDR2 is LQKENI. This CDR3 comprises 18 residues. CDR3 loop: CASSPLRFTGDFIYGYTF. CDR3 nucleotides: TGTGCCAGCTCACCACTCAGGTTTACCGGGGATTTTATCTATGGCTACACCTTC.

This clone has just a few counts. This sequence joins TRBV6-5 and TRBJ1-6; 10 bases fit TRBD1. The ends lost 4 bases at V and 9 bases at J; junction bases unmatched: 9. Per germline, CDR1 MNHEY and CDR2 SVGAGI. This CDR3 comprises 16 residues. The CDR3 loop is CASSSFPGQGTSPLHF. For the CDR3, the DNA is TGTGCCAGCAGTTCCTTCCCGGGACAGGGGACTTCACCCCTCCACTTT.

This chain uses TRBV4-3 with TRBJ1-1; 8 bases map to TRBD1. V gave up 4 bases and J gave up 2 bases; unmatched junction bases: 3. Germline CDR1 and CDR2: LGHNA and YSLEER. The CDR3 contains 14 residues. CDR3 DNA sequence: TGCGCCAGCAGCCCCGGGACAGGTAACACTGAAGCTTTCTTT. The encoded protein is CASSPGTGNTEAFF.

J is TRBJ2-5 and V is TRBV5-5, with 12 bases that match TRBD2. Germline assignment: CDR1 SGHKS and CDR2 YYEKEE (reference sequence). Trimming removed 2 bases from V and 2 bases from J; junction bases left unmatched: 1. The CDR3 has 15 residues. The chain's CDR3 is CASSFGLAGQETQYF. DNA for the CDR3: TGTGCCAGCAGCTTTGGACTAGCGGGACAAGAGACCCAGTACTTC.

This sequence joins TRBV19 and TRBJ1-1; D may be TRBD1 (5 bases). Germline loops: CDR1 LNHDA, CDR2 SQIVND (reference sequence). CDR3 size: 14 residues. Trimming removed 7 bases at V and 0 bases at J, with 12 bases between. CDR3 in DNA: TGTGCCAGTATCCCGGGGGTCATGAACACTGAAGCTTTCTTT. Its protein is CASIPGVMNTEAFF.

This clone has only a few counts. This chain joins TRBV5-5 and TRBJ2-7; 7 positions agree with TRBD1. This CDR3 has 15 residues. V shed 4 bases and J 3 bases; nucleotides not matched to a gene: 10. Germline V CDR1 and CDR2: SGHKS, YYEKEE (reference sequence). The CDR3 coding sequence is TGTGCCAGCAGCGCTTGGGACAGCCCGAACTACGAGCAGTACTTC. It encodes CASSAWDSPNYEQYF. The full variable domain, its missing parts supplied by reference TRBV5-5 and TRBJ2-7, is DAGVTQSPTHLIKTRGQQVTLRCSPISGHKSVSWYQQVLGQGPQFIFQYYEKEERGRGNFPDRFSARQFPNYSSELNVNALLLGDSALYLCASSAWDSPNYEQYFGPGTRLTVT.

The chain is built from TRBV5-6 and TRBJ2-1; 9 bases map to TRBD1. J gave up 6 bases and V 4 bases, and 14 bases lay outside the gene matches. Germline loops: CDR1 SGHDT, CDR2 YYEEEE. The CDR3 is 17 amino acids. CDR3 protein: CASSEKNRGRKSNEQFF. CDR3 bases: TGTGCCAGCAGCGAAAAAAACAGGGGGCGTAAATCCAATGAGCAGTTCTTC.

This chain links TRBV4-1 with TRBJ2-1, with 11 bases aligning to TRBD1. This CDR3 comprises 16 residues. V was pared by 4 bases and J by 8 bases, with 10 bases of the junction left unmatched. Germline lookup yields CDR1 MGHRA and CDR2 YSYEKL. The CDR3: CASSLRTGGAGDEQFF. DNA for the CDR3: TGCGCCAGCAGCCTCCGGACAGGGGGCGCGGGCGATGAGCAGTTCTTC.

CDR3: CASSVVTGGGGEQFF. The CDR3 DNA reads as TGTGCCAGCAGCGTAGTTACGGGGGGCGGGGGTGAGCAGTTCTTC. The chain is built from TRBV9 and TRBJ2-1, with a weak D call TRBD2 (7 bases). Germline CDR1 reads SGDLS; CDR2 reads YYNGEE. This CDR3 comprises 15 residues. Deletions cut 0 bases from V and 9 bases from J, with 16 bases between.

The rearrangement links TRBV9 to TRBJ2-2; 7 bases align to TRBD1. Germline trimming cut 2 bases from V and 0 bases from J; bases unmatched to any gene: 1. The CDR3 runs 15 residues. CDR1 is SGDLS and CDR2 is YYNGEE in the germline V gene. The CDR3 reads CASSVTGSNTGELFF. The CDR3, as DNA: TGTGCCAGCAGCGTGACAGGGTCGAACACCGGGGAGCTGTTTTTT. Drawing the rest from reference TRBV9 and TRBJ2-2, the complete variable domain is DSGVTQTPKHLITATGQRVTLRCSPRSGDLSVYWYQQSLDQGLQFLIQYYNGEERAKGNILERFSAQQFPDLHSELNLSSLELGDSALYFCASSVTGSNTGELFFGEGSRLTVL.

The chain joins TRBV30 to TRBJ1-4; D is perhaps TRBD1 (5 bases). V was cut by 5 bases and J by 6 bases, with 16 bases left in between. The CDR3 length is 14 residues. CDR1 GTSNPN and CDR2 SVGIG come from the germline V gene (reference sequence). The CDR3 nucleotides read TGTGCCTGGGATACTCGGGGGACTCATGAAAAACTGTTTTTT. Translation gives CAWDTRGTHEKLFF.

The chain couples TRBV30 to TRBJ1-5; the D gene is possibly TRBD1 (6 bases). Trimming removed 0 bases at V and 5 bases at J, with 11 bases between. The length of the CDR3 is 14 residues. From germline, CDR1 is GTSNPN and CDR2 SVGIG (reference sequence). CDR3 in DNA: TGTGCCTGGAGTGTCCCACAGGGTTATCAGCCCCAGCATTTT. It encodes CAWSVPQGYQPQHF.

Worth noting for this clone: The junction differs from germline at one of its ends, possibly a read error. V usage is TRBV7-3 and J usage is TRBJ2-7; a weak D match, TRBD2 (6 bases). There are 13 residues in the CDR3. CDR1 is SGHTA, CDR2 FQGTGA, per germline. This CDR3 reads CTSSPSAGGEQYF. In DNA, the CDR3 is TGTACCAGCAGTCCTAGCGCCGGGGGCGAGCAGTACTTC. The entire variable domain, with the rest obtained from reference TRBV7-3 and TRBJ2-7, is as follows: GAGVSQTPSNKVTEKGKYVELRCDPISGHTALYWYRQSLGQGPEFLIYFQGTGAADDSGLPNDRFFAVRPEGSVSTLKIQRTERGDSAVYLCTSSPSAGGEQYFGPGTRLTVT.

The chain joins TRBV4-2 to TRBJ2-2, with TRBD1 matching 7 bases. The V and J ends lost 4 bases and 5 bases, in that order; junction bases with no gene match: 10. The CDR3 length is 16 residues. Per germline, CDR1 LGHNA and CDR2 YNFKEQ. CDR3 sequence: CASSPWDSPGTGELFF. The CDR3 DNA follows: TGTGCCAGCAGCCCGTGGGACAGCCCTGGGACCGGGGAGCTGTTTTTT.

The V gene is TRBV5-1, the J gene TRBJ1-1, with 7 bases fitting TRBD1. This CDR3 comprises 13 residues. Per germline, CDR1 SGHRS and CDR2 YFSETQ. V dropped 2 bases and J dropped 5; count of bases not matched to a gene: 3. CDR3 loop: CASSFTGVTEAFF. In DNA, the CDR3 is TGCGCCAGCAGCTTTACAGGGGTGACTGAAGCTTTCTTT.

The chain's CDR3 is CASSQVSLLSSYEQYF. For the CDR3, the DNA is TGTGCCAGCAGCCAAGTGTCTCTCCTCAGCTCCTACGAGCAGTACTTC. The rearrangement uses TRBV14 and TRBJ2-7; D remains ambiguous. Trimming took 1 base from V and 0 from J, leaving 13 bases between them. The germline gives CDR1 SGHDN, CDR2 FVKESK. The CDR3 is made up of 16 amino acids.

The DNA of the CDR3 is TGCGCCAGCAGTCCGTCCGGGAGCTCCTATAATTCACCCCTCCACTTT. Encoded protein: CASSPSGSSYNSPLHF. The chain joins TRBV23-1 to TRBJ1-6; D is uncertain. TRBV23-1 is noted as an ORF with a role that remains uncertain. The V gene lost 4 bases and the J gene lost 0 bases, with 10 bases spanning the gap. The CDR3 is made up of 16 amino acids.